These 14 T cell receptor beta chains were all obtained from the same sample, sequenced in a study of blood T cell repertoires in COVID-19 (TCRdb year 2020). Library prep was done by the immunoSEQ multiplex PCR assay. TCRdb carries this immuneACCESS record with in-frame sequences only. Its versions omit some clonotypes, under half of them owing to an unresolved V gene in the studies checked, with the rest unexplained. The sample table shows approximately 120,000 clones, and under 85% are seen once. The top ten hold 18% of the sample. Sequencing was carried out using PBMCs or T cells enriched from blood (not recorded which). Receptor source: a man between 25 and 39 years old who had recovered from COVID-19.

The V gene is TRBV6-1, the J gene TRBJ1-2; D call uncertain. Germline V gene sequence: CDR1 MNHNS, CDR2 SASEGT. V was cut by 7 bases and J by 2 bases, with 11 bases left in between. The CDR3 length is 13 residues. Written as DNA, the CDR3 is TGTGCCAGCAATCCAACAGCAAACTATGGCTACACCTTC. Translated: CASNPTANYGYTF.

This chain uses TRBV18 with TRBJ2-1; 7 bases are shared with TRBD2. Trimming took 0 bases from V and 5 from J; bases not matched to a gene: 10. This CDR3 region has 17 residues. From germline, CDR1 is KGHSH and CDR2 LQKENI. CDR3: CASSPPLGGRGHNEQFF. CDR3 DNA sequence: TGTGCCAGCTCACCACCCTTAGGCGGGAGAGGGCACAATGAGCAGTTCTTC.

This clone was detected many times. This chain links TRBV7-9 with TRBJ2-5; 12 bases line up with TRBD2. Germline V gives CDR1 SEHNR, CDR2 FQNEAQ (reference sequence). This CDR3 spans 15 amino acids. The junction had 8 bases not matched to a gene; V was cut back by 7 bases and J by 5 bases. CDR3: CASIPGLAGIETQYF. The CDR3 DNA reads as TGTGCCAGCATCCCCGGACTAGCGGGGATCGAGACCCAGTACTTC.

The chain's CDR3 is CASSSGQLDQETQYF. The CDR3, as DNA: TGTGCCAGCAGCTCTGGACAGCTCGACCAAGAGACCCAGTACTTC. J is TRBJ2-5 and V is TRBV5-5, with D maybe TRBD1 (6 bases). This CDR3 contains 15 residues. Germline V lookup: CDR1 SGHKS, CDR2 YYEKEE (reference sequence). Trimming left V 3 bases short and J 0 bases short, with 12 bases between.

The V call is TRBV6-5, the J call TRBJ2-2; TRBD1 matches 10 bases. The CDR3 has 14 residues. Germline assignment: CDR1 MNHEY and CDR2 SVGAGI. Losses at the gene ends were 4 bases for V and 8 bases for J; bases not matched to a gene: 4. The CDR3 region is CASSFDRGLGELFF. The DNA for the CDR3 is TGTGCCAGCAGTTTCGACAGGGGGCTGGGGGAGCTGTTTTTT.

The rearrangement joins TRBV7-9 to TRBJ2-1; D might be TRBD2 (5 bases). This CDR3 is 16 amino acids long. V was trimmed by 1 base and J by 8 bases, leaving 18 bases between them. In germline, CDR1 is SEHNR, CDR2 FQNEAQ (reference sequence). This CDR3 is CASSLGRPKEGYEQFF. The DNA of the CDR3 is TGTGCCAGCAGCTTAGGGAGGCCTAAAGAGGGTTATGAGCAGTTCTTC.

The CDR3 DNA follows: TGTGCCAGCAGCCGGGGGACAGGGCAGAGCAATCAGCCCCAGCATTTT. This translates into CASSRGTGQSNQPQHF. V is TRBV3-1 (or the pseudogene TRBV3-2) and J is TRBJ1-5; 9 bases line up with TRBD1. Per the germline V gene, CDR1 is LGHDT and CDR2 is YNNKEL (reference sequence). CDR3 length: 16 residues. V trimming: 4 bases; J trimming: 1 base; junction bases outside the gene matches: 5.

This rearrangement joins TRBV9 to TRBJ1-2; the match to TRBD1 covers 7 bases. The CDR3 spans 15 residues. Germline CDR1 SGDLS, CDR2 YYNGEE. V dropped 0 bases and J dropped 5; count of bases not matched to a gene: 7. The DNA of the CDR3 is TGTGCCAGCAGCGTAGCCTCGGACAGGACATATGGCTACACCTTC. It translates to CASSVASDRTYGYTF.

This chain connects TRBV7-2 to TRBJ2-3; a weak D match, TRBD2 (5 bases). Trimming took off 4 bases at V and 5 bases at J, with 25 bases between the two ends. The V gene's germline CDR1 is SGHTA and CDR2 FQGNSA. This CDR3 region has 18 residues. The chain's CDR3 is CASSSRAYTVPEEDTQYF. In nucleotides, the CDR3 is TGTGCCAGCAGCTCCCGGGCATACACTGTCCCGGAGGAAGATACGCAGTATTTT.

The chain carries TRBV10-1 and TRBJ2-1; TRBD2 is a possible D gene (6 bases). Germline CDR1 reads WNHNN; CDR2 reads SYGVQD (reference sequence). Trimming removed 8 bases at V and 5 bases at J, with 13 bases between. The CDR3 spans 13 residues. Here the CDR3 reads CASSRTTNNEQFF. CDR3 DNA: TGCGCCAGCTCAAGGACTACAAACAATGAGCAGTTCTTC.

The chain recombines TRBV2 with TRBJ2-7; D is unresolved. Looked up from germline, CDR1 is SNHLY and CDR2 is FYNNEI. Trimming took 6 bases from V and 5 from J, leaving 14 bases between them. The CDR3 is 13 residues long. CDR3 in amino acids: CASSVSLPNEQYV. CDR3 nucleotides: TGTGCCAGCAGCGTCTCACTACCGAACGAGCAGTACGTC.

This clone was counted a single time. This rearrangement joins TRBV6-5 to TRBJ2-5; D might be TRBD1 (6 bases). This CDR3 contains 13 residues. Germline CDR1 MNHEY, CDR2 SVGAGI. Trimming stripped 7 bases from V and 2 bases from J, with 11 bases between. The CDR3 region is CASTETGQETQYF. CDR3 coding DNA: TGTGCCAGCACCGAGACAGGACAAGAGACCCAGTACTTC.

This chain connects TRBV2 to TRBJ2-7; TRBD1 is a possible D gene (6 bases). In germline, CDR1 is SNHLY, CDR2 FYNNEI. The CDR3 covers 12 residues. V was pared by 6 bases and J by 4 bases, with 10 bases between. The CDR3 region has the DNA TGTGCCAGCAGCCCACAGGGATACGAGCAGTACGTC. Protein: CASSPQGYEQYV.

The chain joins TRBV5-8 to TRBJ2-5, with a possible D match to TRBD2 (5 bases). The CDR3 is 15 residues long. CDR1 and CDR2 (germline): SGHTS, YDEGEE. The ends were cut back, 0 bases at V and 1 base at J, with 10 bases in the middle. The CDR3 bases are TGTGCCAGCAGCTTGGGTTCGGGAATCCAAGAGACCCAGTACTTC. Protein product: CASSLGSGIQETQYF.